These 12 T cell receptor beta chains were all obtained from the same sample, sequenced in a study of blood T cell repertoires in COVID-19. Libraries were prepared by immunoSEQ multiplex PCR; TCRdb keeps only in-frame clonotypes and omits some of them. The sample has over 65,000 clones, around 80% seen once. The material sequenced was peripheral blood. All receptors come from a man between 60 and 75 years old with COVID-19, enrolled during active disease.

The chain joins TRBV4-3 to TRBJ2-5, with 8 bases fitting TRBD1. The V gene's germline CDR1 is LGHNA and CDR2 YSLEER. The CDR3 length is 15 residues. V lost 2 bases, J lost 2 bases, and 4 bases stayed unmatched. CDR3 in DNA: TGCGCCAGCAGCCAATATACAGGGGGGCAAGAGACCCAGTACTTC. It encodes CASSQYTGGQETQYF.

The chain links TRBV5-4 to TRBJ1-4; 11 bases match TRBD1. V lost 4 bases, J lost 8 bases, and 4 bases stayed unmatched. The CDR3 has 14 amino acids. From germline, CDR1 is SGHNT and CDR2 YYREEE (reference sequence). Written as DNA, the CDR3 is TGTGCCAGCAGCGCGGACAGGGGGCGCGAAAAACTGTTTTTT. It encodes CASSADRGREKLFF.

CDR3 in DNA: TGTGCCAGCAGCCCCACCTCTAGGGGACAAGAGACCCAGTACTTC. It encodes CASSPTSRGQETQYF. This sequence joins TRBV4-2 and TRBJ2-5; possible D gene TRBD1, 5 bases. This CDR3 has 15 residues. The V gene lost 4 bases and the J gene lost 2 bases, with 14 bases spanning the gap. Germline-derived CDR1 and CDR2 are LGHNA and YNFKEQ.

The rearrangement joins TRBV7-2 to TRBJ1-1; the match to TRBD1 covers 9 bases. Per germline, CDR1 SGHTA and CDR2 FQGNSA. V shed 7 bases and J 4 bases; nucleotides not matched to a gene: 7. The CDR3 covers 14 residues. In DNA form, the CDR3 reads TGTGCCAGCATAAATCCGGGACAGGGCACTGAAGCTTTCTTT. It yields the protein CASINPGQGTEAFF.

The chain couples TRBV5-1 to TRBJ2-2; no clear D. The CDR3 length is 15 residues. Trimming pared 4 bases from V and 3 bases from J, leaving 13 bases between. Germline values: CDR1 SGHRS, CDR2 YFSETQ. The CDR3 sequence: CASSPLVSDTGELFF. The CDR3 DNA reads as TGCGCCAGCAGCCCCCTGGTAAGCGACACCGGGGAGCTGTTTTTT.

This chain uses TRBV5-4 with TRBJ1-1, with no clear D. There are 13 residues in the CDR3. Germline CDR1 is SGHNT and CDR2 is YYREEE (reference sequence). Trimming left V 0 bases short and J 3 bases short, with 6 bases between. CDR3 region: CASSLEADTEAFF. The CDR3 region has the DNA TGTGCCAGCAGCTTGGAGGCGGACACTGAAGCTTTCTTT.

Only a few counts were recorded for this clone. The J gene is TRBJ1-2, the V gene TRBV19; D unresolved. Germline CDR1 is LNHDA and CDR2 is SQIVND (reference sequence). This CDR3 has 14 residues. Trimming stripped 7 bases from V and 1 base from J, with 13 bases between. DNA of the CDR3: TGTGCCAGTATATCGGCGGATGGTAACTATGGCTACACCTTC. This translates into CASISADGNYGYTF.

The rearrangement links TRBV5-1 to TRBJ2-5; TRBD2 matches at 13 bases. The V gene end was trimmed by 4 bases and the J gene end by 5 bases; junction bases not matched to a gene: 8. The CDR3 consists of 16 residues. Germline-derived CDR1 and CDR2 are SGHRS and YFSETQ. The CDR3 reads CASSQTSGRAGETQYF. The CDR3 nucleotides read TGCGCCAGCAGCCAAACTAGCGGGAGGGCCGGGGAGACCCAGTACTTC.

CDR3 DNA sequence: TGTGCCAGCTCAGTGAAGGAGGATACGCAGTATTTT. Protein sequence: CASSVKEDTQYF. V and J are TRBV18 and TRBJ2-3, with D hard to call. This CDR3 has 12 amino acids. From germline, CDR1 is KGHSH and CDR2 LQKENI. V lost 5 bases to trimming and J lost 6 bases, with 9 bases between them.

CDR3 loop: CASSTMGLGYTF. The DNA for the CDR3 is TGTGCCAGCAGCACAATGGGGCTGGGCTACACCTTC. The chain joins TRBV5-6 to TRBJ1-2, with D maybe TRBD1 (5 bases). Germline-derived CDR1 and CDR2 are SGHDT and YYEEEE. The CDR3 runs to 12 residues. V lost 4 bases to trimming and J lost 8 bases, with 12 bases between them.

This clone occurred a few times. The chain carries TRBV7-9 and TRBJ2-2; D gene uncertain. The CDR3 contains 16 residues. CDR1 SEHNR and CDR2 FQNEAQ come from the germline V gene (reference sequence). Trimming removed 3 bases at V and 4 bases at J, with 15 bases between. As DNA, the CDR3 is TGTGCCAGCAGCTTCCGAGGCGAGCGCGGCACCGGGGAGCTGTTTTTT. Translating it yields CASSFRGERGTGELFF.

The V gene is TRBV14, the J gene TRBJ2-5; D remains unclear. CDR1 is SGHDN, CDR2 FVKESK, per germline. Trimming took off 0 bases at V and 1 base at J, with 18 bases between the two ends. The CDR3 has 18 amino acids. Here the CDR3 reads CASSQDKSSPPVQETQYF. The CDR3, as DNA: TGTGCCAGCAGCCAAGATAAGAGTTCCCCCCCCGTCCAAGAGACCCAGTACTTC.